The rows below give T cell receptor beta chains drawn from one sample of a study of blood T cell repertoires in COVID-19. Using immunoSEQ multiplex PCR, the repertoire was profiled, and TCRdb retains in-frame clones only, with some absent. The sample consists of 170,000 or so clones, over 75% of them appearing once. Sequences were obtained from peripheral blood. The receptors come from an older man with active or convalescent COVID-19. CDR3s include the opening cysteine and the closing phenylalanine or tryptophan. D genes are given only for firm matches. Clone size is not always given. Where it is, it says once, few, many or a class for expanded clones.

CDR3 DNA,CDR3 protein,V gene,J gene,D gene,clone size
TGTGCCAGCAGTGATTTAGCGGGAGGGCCGGGGGAGCAGTACTTC,CASSDLAGGPGEQYF,TRBV6-1,TRBJ2-7,TRBD2,-
TGTGCCAGCAGCCACTCCTCGCCGGGACAGGGGTACTACGAGCAGTACTTC,CASSHSSPGQGYYEQYF,TRBV7-2,TRBJ2-7,TRBD1,-
TGCGCCAGCAGACCCGAGGGCACGAGGGGGCAGGGGAACACTGAAGCTTTCTTT,CASRPEGTRGQGNTEAFF,TRBV5-1,TRBJ1-1,TRBD1,-
TGTGCCAGTAGTTCCTACAGGGGGCGAGAGACCCAGTACTTC,CASSSYRGRETQYF,TRBV19,TRBJ2-5,TRBD1,-
TGTGCTAGTGGTTTCCCCGGCGGAAAACTGTTTTTT,CASGFPGGKLFF,TRBV12-5,TRBJ1-4,-,-
TGTGCCAGCAGCCGCCAGGGGAACTACGAGCAGTACTTC,CASSRQGNYEQYF,TRBV27,TRBJ2-7,-,-
TGTGCCAGCAGCTCCCCAGCGGGAGGGAATTACAATGAGCAGTTCTTC,CASSSPAGGNYNEQFF,TRBV7-2,TRBJ2-1,TRBD2,once
TGCGCCAGCAGCCCAGGGGGCTACAATGAGCAGTTCTTC,CASSPGGYNEQFF,TRBV5-1,TRBJ2-1,TRBD1,few
TGTGCCAGCAGCTTGGGGCAGTTCTACGAGCAGTACTTC,CASSLGQFYEQYF,TRBV5-5,TRBJ2-7,-,-
TGTGCCAGCAGCTTACGCGGGACTAGCGGGGGGTACAATGAGCAGTTCTTC,CASSLRGTSGGYNEQFF,TRBV11-2,TRBJ2-1,TRBD2,-
TGTGCCATCAGTGGAGCCGGGAGGGGGTCTGGGGCCAACGTCCTGACTTTC,CAISGAGRGSGANVLTF,TRBV10-3,TRBJ2-6,TRBD2,-
TGTGCCAGCAGCCTGGACTCCGGGACAGCCACTGAAGCTTTCTTT,CASSLDSGTATEAFF,TRBV7-2,TRBJ1-1,TRBD1,few
TGTGCCAGCAGCTTAGACTCCAGGACAGCTTCTAACTATGGCTACACCTTC,CASSLDSRTASNYGYTF,TRBV7-2,TRBJ1-2,-,-
TGTGCCAGCTCACCGGGGAGAGAAGAGACCCAGTACTTC,CASSPGREETQYF,TRBV18,TRBJ2-5,-,-
TGTGCCACCAGCAGTGGCCTGACAGGGCTTAGCACAGATACGCAGTATTTT,CATSSGLTGLSTDTQYF,TRBV15,TRBJ2-3,TRBD1,-
TGTGCCAGCAGCTTAGATACAACTGAAGCTTTCTTT,CASSLDTTEAFF,TRBV11-2,TRBJ1-1,-,-
TGTGCCACCAGCAGAGATCAAGGGGGTGGAGGCTACACCTTC,CATSRDQGGGGYTF,TRBV15,TRBJ1-2,-,-
TGTGCCAGCACACGGGGGGGACCCTATAACAATGAGCAGTTCTTC,CASTRGGPYNNEQFF,TRBV9,TRBJ2-1,TRBD2,-
TGCGCCAGCAGTGAGTCCCCCCCGCGTTACGAGCAGTACTTC,CASSESPPRYEQYF,TRBV10-2,TRBJ2-7,-,-
TGCAGCGTCCAGACTAACACCGGGGAGCTGTTTTTT,CSVQTNTGELFF,TRBV29-1,TRBJ2-2,-,-
TGCGCCAGCAGCTCTCAAGCAGGGCTAGGGGAAAAACTGTTTTTT,CASSSQAGLGEKLFF,TRBV5-1,TRBJ1-4,-,few
TGCGCCAGCAGCTTGGCGGTGGGCAGAAACTATGGCTACACCTTC,CASSLAVGRNYGYTF,TRBV5-1,TRBJ1-2,-,-
TGTGCCAGCAGTCCGGGACAGGGTTGTGAAAAACTGTTTTTT,CASSPGQGCEKLFF,TRBV11-3,TRBJ1-4,TRBD1,-
TGTGCCAGCAGCTTGGGCGGGGACAATCAGCCCCAGCATTTT,CASSLGGDNQPQHF,TRBV5-6,TRBJ1-5,-,-
TGTGCCAGCAGCGGGGAGCCTAGCGGGGTTGTAGATACGCAGTATTTT,CASSGEPSGVVDTQYF,TRBV9,TRBJ2-3,TRBD2,-
TGTGCCAGCAGCCAGGACTGGGGGGGCGCGTCCGATCAGCCCCAGCATTTT,CASSQDWGGASDQPQHF,TRBV4-2,TRBJ1-5,-,-
TGTGCCAGCAGCGCCGGACTAGAAGGCACCGGGGAGCTGTTTTTT,CASSAGLEGTGELFF,TRBV9,TRBJ2-2,TRBD2,once
TGCGCCAGCAGCAGGGCCCCCGGGACTAGCGGGCGTGCCAACTCCTACGAGCAGTACTTC,CASSRAPGTSGRANSYEQYF,TRBV5-1,TRBJ2-7,TRBD2,-
TGTGCCAGCAGTCCCCGAGGTGGAAACACCATATATTTT,CASSPRGGNTIYF,TRBV28,TRBJ1-3,-,-
TGCGCCAGCAGCCAGACTATGGACAGGGGGCTTGTCTCTGGAAACACCATATATTTT,CASSQTMDRGLVSGNTIYF,TRBV4-3,TRBJ1-3,TRBD1,-
TGTGCCAGCAGCCGAGGTCTGGCGGCTGGCTACACCTTC,CASSRGLAAGYTF,TRBV11-2,TRBJ1-2,-,-
TGTGCCACAAGGGACAGCCTCAATTCACCCCTCCACTTT,CATRDSLNSPLHF,TRBV10-3,TRBJ1-6,TRBD1,-
TGTGCCAGCAGAACCGGGACTAGCGGGGATGAGCAGTACTTC,CASRTGTSGDEQYF,TRBV6-5,TRBJ2-7,TRBD2,-
TGTGCCAGCAGCTTCGGGACTCGGGGTAACTATGGCTACACCTTC,CASSFGTRGNYGYTF,TRBV5-5,TRBJ1-2,-,-
TGCGCCAGCAGCCTCTCACAGGGTTGGACTGAAGCTTTCTTT,CASSLSQGWTEAFF,TRBV5-1,TRBJ1-1,-,once
TGTGCCAGCAGGGGGGGGCCTGGAAACACCATATATTTT,CASRGGPGNTIYF,TRBV25-1,TRBJ1-3,-,-
TGCGCCAGCAGCTTGGCCACGGGGTATGAGCAGTTCTTC,CASSLATGYEQFF,TRBV5-1,TRBJ2-1,-,-
TGTGCCAGCAGTTATGAGGTCTACAATGAGCAGTTCTTC,CASSYEVYNEQFF,TRBV6-1,TRBJ2-1,-,-
TGTGCCGGCCGTAAGCGGGGTGTACAAGAGACCCAGTACTTC,CAGRKRGVQETQYF,TRBV30,TRBJ2-5,TRBD2,-
TGTGCCAGCAGAGTCTCCACCACCCCGAAGCAAAACACCTTC,CASRVSTTPKQNTF,TRBV6-5,TRBJ1-2,-,-
TGTGCCAGTAGCACTTCAGGGGGTGAGCAGTTCTTC,CASSTSGGEQFF,TRBV19,TRBJ2-1,TRBD1,few
TGTGCCATCAGTCGACTAGCGGGAGGGAGCGAGCAGTACTTC,CAISRLAGGSEQYF,TRBV10-3,TRBJ2-7,TRBD2,-
TGTGCCAGTAGTCGGGTCGGGGGGAATCAGCCCCAGCATTTT,CASSRVGGNQPQHF,TRBV19,TRBJ1-5,-,many
TGTGCCTGGAACTCGAAAAGTTCAACTAATGAAAAACTGTTTTTT,CAWNSKSSTNEKLFF,TRBV30,TRBJ1-4,-,-
TGTGCCAGTCTCGAGGACACCTATGGCTACACCTTC,CASLEDTYGYTF,TRBV6-5,TRBJ1-2,-,-
TGTGCCAGCAGTTCCATAGCGGGGGGGACATACAATGAGCAGTTCTTC,CASSSIAGGTYNEQFF,TRBV27,TRBJ2-1,TRBD2,-
TGTGCCAGCAGCCGCAGACTGGCTAGCGGGAGCTCCGAGCAGTACTTC,CASSRRLASGSSEQYF,TRBV3-1/TRBV3-2,TRBJ2-7,TRBD2,-